The clone carrying this TCR beta chain occurred a few times. These data belong to a study of T-cell reconstitution after alpha-beta-depleted transplantation in children. The CDR3 has 17 residues. J lost 5 bases, V lost 3 bases, and 17 bases had no gene match. Germline values: CDR1 DFQATT, CDR2 SNEGSKA (reference sequence). For TCRbeta, the library was prepared with unique molecular identifiers. TCRdb called the PCR reads again in MiXCR, with one record for every CDR3 protein. The sample carries over 300,000 distinct CDR3 sequences, approximately 10% recorded once. The material sequenced was PBMCs from the stem cell graft donor, taken from the stem cell graft. The source of this sequence is a human donor who donated a stem cell graft to a child with acute lymphoblastic leukemia. The rearrangement uses TRBV20-1 and TRBJ2-3; 7 nucleotides agree with TRBD1. The CDR3 protein is CSARDGQANWAGDTQYF. The CDR3 region has the DNA TGCAGTGCTAGGGACGGACAGGCAAACTGGGCGGGAGATACGCAGTATTTT.